This is a list of T cell receptor beta chains from one sample in a study of blood T cells in healthy people across ages. MiXCR was run by TCRdb on the 5' RACE reads, yielding one entry per CDR3 protein. The table records 1.5 million to 2 million distinct CDR3 sequences, about 35% of them present only once. Sample: blood. All receptors come from a woman younger than 45 in good health. Each CDR3 is given with its conserved first and last residue. D genes are given only for firm matches.

cdr3_aa: CAGSLVPGETDTQYF; v_call: TRBV7-8; j_call: TRBJ2-3; d_call: .
cdr3_aa: CAITTEGLGEQFF; v_call: TRBV10-3; j_call: TRBJ2-1; d_call: .
cdr3_aa: CASSQTLGRAFF; v_call: TRBV5-6; j_call: TRBJ1-1; d_call: .
cdr3_aa: CASSLVPGRKTDTQYF; v_call: TRBV28; j_call: TRBJ2-3; d_call: .
cdr3_aa: CTSSFQSHEQYF; v_call: TRBV5-1; j_call: TRBJ2-7; d_call: .
cdr3_aa: CSARDPTRKSSEQYF; v_call: TRBV20-1; j_call: .; d_call: .
cdr3_aa: CSAKSSGTNEQFF; v_call: TRBV20-1; j_call: TRBJ2-1; d_call: .
cdr3_aa: CSVVTPRNTEAFF; v_call: TRBV29-1; j_call: TRBJ1-1; d_call: .
cdr3_aa: CSAIAGASNEQFF; v_call: TRBV20-1; j_call: TRBJ2-1; d_call: .
cdr3_aa: CSARLHDRARAETQYF; v_call: TRBV20-1; j_call: TRBJ2-5; d_call: TRBD1
cdr3_aa: CASSQTAQLNLAEETQYF; v_call: TRBV4-1; j_call: TRBJ2-5; d_call: .
cdr3_aa: CAGSLSIRVVTETQYF; v_call: TRBV5-6; j_call: TRBJ2-5; d_call: .
cdr3_aa: CSASRLAYWDEQFF; v_call: TRBV20-1; j_call: TRBJ2-1; d_call: .
cdr3_aa: CASSQEFPNSYNEQFF; v_call: TRBV3-1; j_call: TRBJ2-1; d_call: .
cdr3_aa: CSAKQQSGGTYNEQFF; v_call: TRBV20-1; j_call: TRBJ2-1; d_call: TRBD2
cdr3_aa: CSVVGASGDRLETQYF; v_call: TRBV20-1; j_call: TRBJ2-5; d_call: .
cdr3_aa: CASSHTTVGPSNQPQHF; v_call: TRBV4-1; j_call: TRBJ1-5; d_call: .
cdr3_aa: CASSLSQPFDEQYF; v_call: TRBV9; j_call: .; d_call: .
cdr3_aa: CSALLSGGTNEQYF; v_call: TRBV20-1; j_call: TRBJ2-7; d_call: TRBD2
cdr3_aa: CAPMVRTYEQYF; v_call: TRBV21-1; j_call: TRBJ2-7; d_call: .
cdr3_aa: CASNPSGSSGANVLTF; v_call: TRBV25-1; j_call: TRBJ2-6; d_call: .
cdr3_aa: CASSLSVKGDNYGYTF; v_call: TRBV27; j_call: TRBJ1-2; d_call: .
cdr3_aa: CASSVDRGRHEQYF; v_call: TRBV9; j_call: .; d_call: TRBD1
cdr3_aa: CASSSGLAGTQETQYF; v_call: TRBV12-3/TRBV12-4; j_call: TRBJ2-5; d_call: TRBD2
cdr3_aa: CASSAPGTSVDEQFF; v_call: TRBV9; j_call: TRBJ2-1; d_call: TRBD2
cdr3_aa: CASSYRGSGCTF; v_call: TRBV28; j_call: TRBJ1-2; d_call: TRBD1
cdr3_aa: CAWSLTRRTALNGYTF; v_call: TRBV30; j_call: TRBJ1-2; d_call: .
cdr3_aa: CAISSGGGTEAFF; v_call: TRBV15; j_call: TRBJ1-1; d_call: .
cdr3_aa: CASSFGAAGYTF; v_call: TRBV7-9; j_call: TRBJ1-2; d_call: .
cdr3_aa: CASSVEQGGTQYF; v_call: TRBV9; j_call: TRBJ2-3; d_call: .
cdr3_aa: CASSLVVGETQYF; v_call: TRBV7-3; j_call: TRBJ2-5; d_call: .
cdr3_aa: CASSARRGTQYF; v_call: TRBV7-2; j_call: TRBJ2-5; d_call: .
cdr3_aa: CASSFGGARDTQYF; v_call: TRBV28; j_call: TRBJ2-3; d_call: .
cdr3_aa: CASSPAGGLHTQYF; v_call: TRBV5-6; j_call: TRBJ2-3; d_call: TRBD2
cdr3_aa: CSVFGGYYGYTF; v_call: TRBV29-1; j_call: TRBJ1-2; d_call: .
cdr3_aa: CAWSNFNTEAFF; v_call: TRBV30; j_call: TRBJ1-1; d_call: .
cdr3_aa: CASSLTWRGTVETQYF; v_call: TRBV5-1; j_call: TRBJ2-5; d_call: TRBD2
cdr3_aa: CASGDGTSGTQYF; v_call: TRBV12-5; j_call: TRBJ2-5; d_call: .
cdr3_aa: CASNHLTSGGAGETQYF; v_call: TRBV2; j_call: .; d_call: TRBD2
cdr3_aa: CASSLTWPSGRPKSDTQYF; v_call: TRBV27; j_call: TRBJ2-3; d_call: TRBD2
cdr3_aa: CASSLPNRQGARETQYF; v_call: TRBV5-1; j_call: TRBJ2-5; d_call: TRBD1
cdr3_aa: CSARVLWDRASVGADTQYF; v_call: TRBV20-1; j_call: TRBJ2-3; d_call: TRBD1
cdr3_aa: CASSLDVSNYGYTF; v_call: TRBV5-5; j_call: TRBJ1-2; d_call: .
cdr3_aa: CASSYAQGSYEQYF; v_call: TRBV27; j_call: TRBJ2-7; d_call: .
cdr3_aa: CSARVGTGPRNEQFF; v_call: TRBV20-1; j_call: TRBJ2-1; d_call: .
cdr3_aa: CSAPGGGSTDTQYF; v_call: TRBV20-1; j_call: TRBJ2-3; d_call: TRBD2
cdr3_aa: CASRPGTGRSSEKLFF; v_call: TRBV5-1; j_call: TRBJ1-4; d_call: TRBD1
cdr3_aa: CASSLTGGKGQPQHF; v_call: TRBV7-9; j_call: TRBJ1-5; d_call: .
cdr3_aa: CPSSFDRTGWYGYTF; v_call: TRBV12-3/TRBV12-4; j_call: TRBJ1-2; d_call: TRBD1
cdr3_aa: CASSFQGAGINEQFF; v_call: TRBV5-1; j_call: TRBJ2-1; d_call: TRBD1
cdr3_aa: CASSPLPSGVYNEQFF; v_call: TRBV12-3/TRBV12-4; j_call: TRBJ2-1; d_call: TRBD2